This passage covers 8 T cell receptor beta chains from one sample sequenced in a study of T cells in Graves' hyperthyroidism and ophthalmopathy. Amplification targeted TCR beta CDR3 regions from RNA transcripts. TCR CDR3 underwent first-round RT-PCR with the HTBI primer set. Each CDR3 protein gets one entry after TCRdb re-called the multiplex PCR reads with MiXCR. This sample has approximately 520,000 distinct CDR3 sequences, with around 20% found just once. The sequenced material came from blood. Receptors originate from a man aged 18 to 29 with Graves' hyperthyroidism.

This clonotype was picked up a small number of times. This rearrangement joins TRBV9 to TRBJ2-2, with D perhaps TRBD1 (6 bases). The CDR3 contains 17 residues. In germline, CDR1 is SGDLS, CDR2 YYNGEE. The ends were cut back, 3 bases at V and 0 bases at J, with 15 bases in the middle. Here the CDR3 DNA reads TGTGCCAGCAGCGAGCCAGGGGTATTCGCGAACACCGGGGAGCTGTTTTTT. It yields the protein CASSEPGVFANTGELFF.

This clonotype has ten or more counts. The J gene is TRBJ2-7, the V gene TRBV20-1; D gene ambiguous. V was shortened by 3 bases and J by 4 bases, with 13 bases between the two germline ends. CDR3 length: 13 residues. Per the germline V gene, CDR1 is DFQATT and CDR2 is SNEGSKA (reference sequence). CDR3 DNA: TGCAGTGCTAGGTCCCCCGGCAGGTACGAGCAGTACTTC. This encodes CSARSPGRYEQYF.

This clonotype has more than one count but fewer than ten. The J gene is TRBJ2-3, the V gene TRBV28; unclear D gene. This CDR3 has 13 residues. V was pared by 3 bases and J by 0 bases, with 4 bases between. Germline CDR1 and CDR2: MDHEN and SYDVKM. For the CDR3, the DNA is TGTGCCAGCAGTTTCGCTAGCACAGATACGCAGTATTTT. Translated, it gives CASSFASTDTQYF.

This clonotype has only a few counts. The rearrangement links TRBV5-1 to TRBJ1-1; 7 bases agree with TRBD1. V shed 4 bases and J 5 bases; nucleotides not matched to a gene: 11. This CDR3 is built from 15 residues. Germline loops: CDR1 SGHRS, CDR2 YFSETQ. The CDR3 coding sequence is TGCGCCAGCAGCCGTACAGGGGCAGGGGGTACTGAAGCTTTCTTT. Protein sequence: CASSRTGAGGTEAFF.

V usage is TRBV12-3 or TRBV12-4 and J usage is TRBJ1-2; D possibly corresponds to TRBD1 (5 bases). This CDR3 region has 17 residues. Trimming removed 5 bases at V and 2 bases at J, with 21 bases between. CDR3 residues: CASSRGGGEAPNYGYTF. The DNA for the CDR3 is TGTGCCAGCAGTAGGGGAGGAGGGGAGGCTCCAAACTATGGCTACACCTTC.

V and J are TRBV6-1 and TRBJ1-1, with 8 bases lining up with TRBD1. This CDR3 has 16 amino acids. V lost 5 bases to trimming and J lost 1 base; unmatched junction nucleotides: 9. CDR1 and CDR2 (germline): MNHNS, SASEGT. The CDR3: CASSPTGGRRNTEAFF. CDR3 nucleotide sequence: TGTGCCAGCAGTCCTACAGGGGGTAGAAGGAACACTGAAGCTTTCTTT.

The rearrangement links TRBV14 to TRBJ1-5; D may be TRBD1 (6 bases). Germline lookup yields CDR1 SGHDN and CDR2 FVKESK. V was cut by 3 bases and J by 3 bases, with 12 bases left in between. The CDR3 contains 15 residues. CDR3 DNA sequence: TGTGCCAGCAGCCAGGGGGGGGCCTACAATCAGCCCCAGCATTTT. Protein: CASSQGGAYNQPQHF.

About this clonotype: This may come from a read error, since a much larger clone is one base off. This chain joins TRBV27 and TRBJ2-7; D is undetermined. The CDR3 loop spans 15 amino acids. Germline V CDR1 and CDR2: MNHEY, SMNVEV (reference sequence). The CDR3 region is CASSLYPGQPYEQCF. The CDR3 coding sequence is TGTGCCAGCAGTTTATACCCCGGGCAGCCCTACGAGCAGTGCTTC.